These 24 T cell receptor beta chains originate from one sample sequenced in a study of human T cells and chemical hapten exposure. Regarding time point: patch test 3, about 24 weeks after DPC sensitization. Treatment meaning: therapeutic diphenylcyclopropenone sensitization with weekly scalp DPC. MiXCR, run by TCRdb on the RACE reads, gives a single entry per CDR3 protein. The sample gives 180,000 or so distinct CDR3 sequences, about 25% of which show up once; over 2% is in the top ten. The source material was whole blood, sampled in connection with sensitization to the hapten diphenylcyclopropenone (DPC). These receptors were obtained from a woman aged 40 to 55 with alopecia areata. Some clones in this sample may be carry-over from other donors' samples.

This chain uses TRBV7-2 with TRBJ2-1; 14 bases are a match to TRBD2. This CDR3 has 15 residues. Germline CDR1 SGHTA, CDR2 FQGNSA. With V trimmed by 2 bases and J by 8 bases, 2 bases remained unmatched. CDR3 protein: CASSLMGLAGDEQFF. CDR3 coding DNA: TGTGCCAGCAGCTTAATGGGACTAGCGGGAGATGAGCAGTTCTTC.

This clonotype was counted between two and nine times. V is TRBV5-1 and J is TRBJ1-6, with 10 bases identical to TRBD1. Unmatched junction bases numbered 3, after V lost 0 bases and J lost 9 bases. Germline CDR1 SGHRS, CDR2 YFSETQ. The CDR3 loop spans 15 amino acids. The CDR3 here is CASSLETGGTSPLHF. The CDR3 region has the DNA TGCGCCAGCAGCTTGGAGACAGGGGGCACTTCACCCCTCCACTTT.

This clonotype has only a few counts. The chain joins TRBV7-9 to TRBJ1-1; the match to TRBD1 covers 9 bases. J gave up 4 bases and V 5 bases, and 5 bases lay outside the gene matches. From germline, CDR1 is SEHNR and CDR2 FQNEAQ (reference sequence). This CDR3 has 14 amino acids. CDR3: CASSITGGGTEAFF. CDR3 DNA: TGTGCCAGCAGCATTACAGGGGGCGGCACTGAAGCTTTCTTT.

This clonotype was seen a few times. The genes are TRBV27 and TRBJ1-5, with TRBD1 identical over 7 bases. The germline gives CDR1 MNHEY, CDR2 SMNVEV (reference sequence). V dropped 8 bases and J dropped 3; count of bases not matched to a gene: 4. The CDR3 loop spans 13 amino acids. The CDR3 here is CASRGQPNQPQHF. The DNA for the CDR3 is TGTGCCAGCCGGGGACAGCCCAATCAGCCCCAGCATTTT.

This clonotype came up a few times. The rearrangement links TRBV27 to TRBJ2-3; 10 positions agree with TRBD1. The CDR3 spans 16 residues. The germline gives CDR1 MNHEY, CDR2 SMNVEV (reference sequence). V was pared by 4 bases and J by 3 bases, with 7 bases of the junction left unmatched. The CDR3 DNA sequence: TGTGCCAGCAGTTGGGGACAGGGGAAGTGGACAGATACGCAGTATTTT. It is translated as CASSWGQGKWTDTQYF.

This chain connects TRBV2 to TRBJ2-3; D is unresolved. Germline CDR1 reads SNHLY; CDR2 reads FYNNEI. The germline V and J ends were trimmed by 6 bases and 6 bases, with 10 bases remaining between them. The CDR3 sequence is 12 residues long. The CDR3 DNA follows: TGTGCCAGCAGCCCCTCTTCCGATACGCAGTATTTT. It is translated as CASSPSSDTQYF. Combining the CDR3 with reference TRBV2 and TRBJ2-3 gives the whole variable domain EPEVTQTPSHQVTQMGQEVILRCVPISNHLYFYWYRQILGQKVEFLVSFYNNEISEKSEIFDDQFSVERPDGSNFTLKIRSTKLEDSAMYFCASSPSSDTQYFGPGTRLTVL.

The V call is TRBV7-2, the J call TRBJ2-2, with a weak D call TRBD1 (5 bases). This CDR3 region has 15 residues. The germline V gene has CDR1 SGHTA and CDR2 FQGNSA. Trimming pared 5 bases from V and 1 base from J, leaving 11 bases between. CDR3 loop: CASSRKTGNTGELFF. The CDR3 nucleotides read TGTGCCAGCAGCCGAAAAACAGGGAACACCGGGGAGCTGTTTTTT.

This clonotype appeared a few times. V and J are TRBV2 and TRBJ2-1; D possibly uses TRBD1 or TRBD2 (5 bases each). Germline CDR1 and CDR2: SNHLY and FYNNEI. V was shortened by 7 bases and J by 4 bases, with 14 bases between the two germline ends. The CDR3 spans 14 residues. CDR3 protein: CASILGASYNEQFF. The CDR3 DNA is TGTGCCAGCATCCTCGGGGCTAGTTACAATGAGCAGTTCTTC.

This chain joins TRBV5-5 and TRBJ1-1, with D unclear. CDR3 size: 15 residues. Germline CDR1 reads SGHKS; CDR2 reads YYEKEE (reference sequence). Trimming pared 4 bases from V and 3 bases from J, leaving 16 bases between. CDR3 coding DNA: TGTGCCAGCAGCCTGACCATCTACGCGGACACTGAAGCTTTCTTT. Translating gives CASSLTIYADTEAFF.

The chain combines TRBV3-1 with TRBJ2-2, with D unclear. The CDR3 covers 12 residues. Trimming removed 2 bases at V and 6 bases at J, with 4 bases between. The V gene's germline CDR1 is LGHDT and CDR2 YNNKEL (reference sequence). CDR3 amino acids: CASSQFAGELFF. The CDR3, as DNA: TGTGCCAGCAGCCAATTCGCCGGGGAGCTGTTTTTT.

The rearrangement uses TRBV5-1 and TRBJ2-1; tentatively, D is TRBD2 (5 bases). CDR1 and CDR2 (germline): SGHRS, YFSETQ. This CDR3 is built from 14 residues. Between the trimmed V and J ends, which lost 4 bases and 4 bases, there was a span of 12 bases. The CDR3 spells CASSAGEEYNEQFF. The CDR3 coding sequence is TGCGCCAGCAGCGCGGGTGAGGAGTACAATGAGCAGTTCTTC.

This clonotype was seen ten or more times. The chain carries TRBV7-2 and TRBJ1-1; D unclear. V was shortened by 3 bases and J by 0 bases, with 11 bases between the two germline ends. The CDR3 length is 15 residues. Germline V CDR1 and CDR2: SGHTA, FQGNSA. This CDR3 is CASSLKSLLNTEAFF. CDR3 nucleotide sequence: TGTGCCAGCAGCTTGAAGAGCCTACTGAACACTGAAGCTTTCTTT.

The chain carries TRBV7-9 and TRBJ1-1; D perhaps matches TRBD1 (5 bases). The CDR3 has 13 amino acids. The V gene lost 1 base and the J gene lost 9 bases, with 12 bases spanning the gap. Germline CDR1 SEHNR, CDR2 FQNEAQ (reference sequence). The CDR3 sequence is CASSLETRGKAFF. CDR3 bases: TGTGCCAGCAGCTTAGAGACTAGGGGAAAAGCTTTCTTT. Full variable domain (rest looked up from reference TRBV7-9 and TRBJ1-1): DTGVSQNPRHKITKRGQNVTFRCDPISEHNRLYWYRQTLGQGPEFLTYFQNEAQLEKSRLLSDRFSAERPKGSFSTLEIQRTEQGDSAMYLCASSLETRGKAFFGQGTRLTVV.

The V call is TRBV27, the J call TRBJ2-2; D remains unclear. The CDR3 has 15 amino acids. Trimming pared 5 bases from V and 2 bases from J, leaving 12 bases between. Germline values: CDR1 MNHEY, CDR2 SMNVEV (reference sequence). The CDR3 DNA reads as TGTGCCAGCAGTCGATACCGGGCTAACACCGGGGAGCTGTTTTTT. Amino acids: CASSRYRANTGELFF.

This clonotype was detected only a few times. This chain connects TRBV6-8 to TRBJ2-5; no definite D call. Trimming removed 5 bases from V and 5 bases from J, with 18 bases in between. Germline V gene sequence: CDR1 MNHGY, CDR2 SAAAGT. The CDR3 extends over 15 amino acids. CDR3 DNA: TGTGCCAGCAGTCCCCCAAGGCCCGACGGGGAGACCCAGTACTTC. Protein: CASSPPRPDGETQYF.

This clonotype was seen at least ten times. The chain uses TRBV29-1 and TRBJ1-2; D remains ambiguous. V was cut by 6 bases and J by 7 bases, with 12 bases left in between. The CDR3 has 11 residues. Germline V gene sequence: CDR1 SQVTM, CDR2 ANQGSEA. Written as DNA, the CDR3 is TGCAGCGTGTGGAGCGTTTCTGGCTACACCTTC. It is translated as CSVWSVSGYTF.

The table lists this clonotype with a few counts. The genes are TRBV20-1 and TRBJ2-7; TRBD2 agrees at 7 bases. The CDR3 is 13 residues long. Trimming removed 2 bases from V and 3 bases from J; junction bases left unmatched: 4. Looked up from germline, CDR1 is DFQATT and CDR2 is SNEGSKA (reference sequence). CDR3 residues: CSARTGGYYEQYF. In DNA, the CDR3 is TGCAGTGCTAGAACGGGAGGCTACTACGAGCAGTACTTC.

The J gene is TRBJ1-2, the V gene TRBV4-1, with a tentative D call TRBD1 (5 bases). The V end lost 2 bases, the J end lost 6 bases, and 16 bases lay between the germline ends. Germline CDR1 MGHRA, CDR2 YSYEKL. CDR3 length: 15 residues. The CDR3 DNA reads TGCGCCAGCAGCCAACCCCGGGGCGGTGGGGATGGCTACACCTTC. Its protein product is CASSQPRGGGDGYTF.

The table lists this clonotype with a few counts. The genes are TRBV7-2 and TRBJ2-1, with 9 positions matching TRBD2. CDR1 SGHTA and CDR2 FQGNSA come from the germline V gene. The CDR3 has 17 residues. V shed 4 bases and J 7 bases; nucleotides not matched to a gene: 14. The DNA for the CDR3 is TGTGCCAGCAGCTATCATATTAGCGGGAGTGGAAAGAATGAGCAGTTCTTC. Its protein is CASSYHISGSGKNEQFF.

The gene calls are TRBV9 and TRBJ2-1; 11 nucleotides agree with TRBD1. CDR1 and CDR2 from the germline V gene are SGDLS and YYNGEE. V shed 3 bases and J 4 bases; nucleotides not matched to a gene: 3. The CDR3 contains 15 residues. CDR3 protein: CASSAGQGEYNEQFF. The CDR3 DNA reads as TGTGCCAGCAGCGCGGGACAGGGGGAGTACAATGAGCAGTTCTTC.

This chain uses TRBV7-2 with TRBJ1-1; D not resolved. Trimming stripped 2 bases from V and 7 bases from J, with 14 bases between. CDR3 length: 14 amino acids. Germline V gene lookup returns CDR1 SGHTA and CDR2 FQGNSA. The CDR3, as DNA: TGTGCCAGCAGCTTATACCTGCAGGCGAGTGAAGCTTTCTTT. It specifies CASSLYLQASEAFF.

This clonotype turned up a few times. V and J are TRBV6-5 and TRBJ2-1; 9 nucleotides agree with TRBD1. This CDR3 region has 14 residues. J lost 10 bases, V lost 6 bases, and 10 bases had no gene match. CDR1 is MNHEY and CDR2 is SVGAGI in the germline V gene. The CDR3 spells CASSPGQGRHEQFF. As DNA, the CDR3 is TGTGCCAGCAGCCCCGGACAGGGGAGGCACGAGCAGTTCTTC.

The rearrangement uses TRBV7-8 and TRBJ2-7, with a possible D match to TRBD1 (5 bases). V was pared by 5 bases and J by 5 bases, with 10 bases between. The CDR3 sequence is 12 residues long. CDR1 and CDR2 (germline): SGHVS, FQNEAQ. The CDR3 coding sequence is TGTGCCAGCAGCAGGGGAAGCGACGAGCAGTACTTC. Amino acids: CASSRGSDEQYF.

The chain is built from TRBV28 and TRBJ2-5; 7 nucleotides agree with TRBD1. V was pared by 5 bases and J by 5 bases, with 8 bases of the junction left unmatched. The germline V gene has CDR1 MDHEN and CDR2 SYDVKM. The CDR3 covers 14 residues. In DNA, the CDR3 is TGTGCCAGCAGTACCCCGGGACAGTGGGAGACCCAGTACTTC. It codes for CASSTPGQWETQYF. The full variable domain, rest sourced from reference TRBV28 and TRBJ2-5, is DVKVTQSSRYLVKRTGEKVFLECVQDMDHENMFWYRQDPGLGLRLIYFSYDVKMKEKGDIPEGYSVSREKKERFSLILESASTNQTSMYLCASSTPGQWETQYFGPGTRLLVL.